Below, one TCR beta chain is given with its context. Its antigen is as yet unknown. This entry comes from a study of T cell responses to AZD1222 COVID-19 vaccine. Overall study: Doses given second, at about 4 or about 12 weeks, were pooled.

Notes on the study in general: Sampled repertoires all dated from after the peak T cell response. The study found vaccine-associated CD4 TCRs spanning spike, dominant at 160-218 and 743-854. Donors, mostly white British, included more females; clonal diversity was possibly underestimated.

Germline-derived CDR1 and CDR2 are MGHRA and YSYEKL. The trim removed 3 bases at V and 3 bases at J, leaving 5 bases unmatched. The CDR3 contains 16 residues. The assay was immunoSEQ multiplex PCR, and TCRdb's table has in-frame clones only and misses some. The repertoire consists of roughly 100,000 clones, with approximately 88% occurring once and the leading ten covering roughly 4%. The material was peripheral blood, obtained on day 0 of AZD1222 vaccination. The V call is TRBV4-1, the J call TRBJ2-5; 12 nucleotides agree with TRBD2. The TCR sequence derives from an adult in good health. CDR3 DNA: TGCGCCAGCAGCCACCCTACTAGCGGGGGGAAAGAGACCCAGTACTTC. Translated: CASSHPTSGGKETQYF.